These 12 T cell receptor beta chains were all obtained from the same sample, sequenced in a study of blood T cell repertoires in COVID-19. The protocol was immunoSEQ multiplex PCR, while the TCRdb copy is restricted to in-frame clones and leaves out a portion. Among fewer than 300,000 clones listed, roughly nine tenths were seen once. Specimen: peripheral blood. The origin of the receptors is a woman aged 25 to 39 with COVID-19, enrolled during active disease.

The chain links TRBV6-6 to TRBJ2-7; TRBD2 aligns across 8 bases. The CDR3 runs 15 residues. Germline CDR1 and CDR2: MNHNY and SVGAGI (reference sequence). V lost 2 bases to trimming and J lost 6 bases; unmatched junction nucleotides: 9. In DNA form, the CDR3 reads TGTGCCAGCAGTTACAGGGTCGGGGGGGGAGGCGAGCAGTACTTC. Its translation is CASSYRVGGGGEQYF.

The chain uses TRBV7-9 and TRBJ1-5; tentatively, D is TRBD1 (5 bases). The germline V and J ends were trimmed by 4 bases and 7 bases, with 8 bases remaining between them. The CDR3 is made up of 12 amino acids. Germline lookup yields CDR1 SEHNR and CDR2 FQNEAQ (reference sequence). CDR3 sequence (DNA): TGTGCCAGCAGCTCAGGGTGGCAGCCCCAGCATTTT. This gives the protein CASSSGWQPQHF.

This chain connects TRBV6-5 to TRBJ1-1, with D hard to call. Germline V gene sequence: CDR1 MNHEY, CDR2 SVGAGI. V lost 5 bases and J lost 1, with 14 bases in between. This CDR3 contains 15 residues. The CDR3 sequence: CASSLGPAPNTEAFF. For the CDR3, the DNA is TGTGCCAGCAGTCTAGGTCCTGCCCCGAACACTGAAGCTTTCTTT.

The chain recombines TRBV6-4 with TRBJ2-2; 7 nucleotides agree with TRBD1. This CDR3 contains 16 residues. Per the germline V gene, CDR1 is MRHNA and CDR2 is SNTAGT. V lost 5 bases, J lost 0 bases, and 6 bases stayed unmatched. The CDR3 bases are TGTGCCAGCAGTCCACAGGGGATGTCGAACACCGGGGAGCTGTTTTTT. It specifies CASSPQGMSNTGELFF.

The J gene is TRBJ2-1, the V gene TRBV19; D not resolved. This CDR3 has 12 amino acids. The ends were cut back, 9 bases at V and 3 bases at J, with 9 bases in the middle. Per germline, CDR1 LNHDA and CDR2 SQIVND (reference sequence). CDR3 nucleotides: TGTGCCAGCTCAGACAACTACAATGAGCAGTTCTTC. Translation: CASSDNYNEQFF.

The rearrangement uses TRBV7-8 and TRBJ2-7; TRBD1 matches 9 bases. V trimming: 6 bases; J trimming: 4 bases; junction bases outside the gene matches: 7. Looked up from germline, CDR1 is SGHVS and CDR2 is FQNEAQ. The CDR3 is 14 residues long. The CDR3 sequence is CASSLHRGQYEQYF. The CDR3, as DNA: TGTGCCAGCAGTCTGCACAGGGGGCAGTACGAGCAGTACTTC.

This rearrangement joins TRBV7-2 to TRBJ2-7, with a tentative D call TRBD1 (5 bases). The CDR3 loop spans 13 amino acids. With 3 bases removed from V and 4 bases from J, the gap between germline ends came to 10 bases. Germline CDR1 SGHTA, CDR2 FQGNSA. DNA of the CDR3: TGTGCCAGCAGCTTTTCACCAGGGTACGAGCAGTACTTC. As protein: CASSFSPGYEQYF.

V usage is TRBV11-2 and J usage is TRBJ1-3, with TRBD1 as a possible D gene (5 bases). CDR3 length: 14 residues. Trimming left V 5 bases short and J 3 bases short, with 11 bases between. The V gene's germline CDR1 is SGHAT and CDR2 FQNNGV. CDR3 loop: CASSAGTGGNTIYF. The CDR3 DNA sequence: TGTGCCAGCAGCGCCGGGACTGGTGGAAACACCATATATTTT.

The chain is built from TRBV11-2 and TRBJ1-6; 8 nucleotides line up with TRBD1. The CDR3 extends over 17 amino acids. Germline values: CDR1 SGHAT, CDR2 FQNNGV. The V and J ends lost 2 bases and 8 bases, in that order; junction bases with no gene match: 11. CDR3 in amino acids: CASSLPPADRVHSPLHF. The CDR3 DNA reads TGTGCCAGCAGCTTACCCCCTGCGGACAGGGTGCATTCACCCCTCCACTTT.

The V gene is TRBV29-1, the J gene TRBJ2-7; maybe TRBD1 (5 bases). The CDR3 is 14 residues long. In germline, CDR1 is SQVTM, CDR2 ANQGSEA. V was pared by 6 bases and J by 0 bases, with 15 bases between. For the CDR3, the DNA is TGCAGCGTCCTGGGGCAGTATAGCTCCTACGAGCAGTACTTC. It is translated as CSVLGQYSSYEQYF.

The V gene is TRBV18, the J gene TRBJ2-3, with 7 bases that match TRBD2. This CDR3 is built from 16 residues. Germline CDR1 and CDR2: KGHSH and LQKENI. V lost 1 base to trimming and J lost 8 bases; unmatched junction nucleotides: 12. DNA for the CDR3: TGTGCCAGCTCACCACAATCTAGCGGTGGGGGAGGTACGCAGTATTTT. It yields the protein CASSPQSSGGGGTQYF.

V usage is TRBV3-1 (or the pseudogene TRBV3-2) and J usage is TRBJ2-6, with D maybe TRBD1 (6 bases). This CDR3 contains 15 residues. Trimming took 4 bases from V and 2 from J, leaving 9 bases between them. Germline V CDR1 and CDR2: LGHDT, YNNKEL (reference sequence). CDR3 DNA: TGTGCCAGCAGCCCAACAGGGACTGGGGCCAACGTCCTGACTTTC. Its translation: CASSPTGTGANVLTF.